The T cell receptor (beta chain) described here comes from a study of Ad26.COV2.S vaccination and SARS-CoV-2 variants (dated by TCRdb to the early 2020s). Regarding the complete study: Vaccine-arm donors were drawn from COV1001, a multicentre, randomized, double-blind, placebo-controlled phase I-IIa trial of Ad26.COV2.S in healthy adults. Investigators did not know the trial group allocation while performing experiments and assessing outcomes. A total of about 30 samples were included in the TCR-sequenced set, comprising about 20 Ad26.COV2.S vaccine recipients, 5 placebo recipients and 8 SARS-CoV-2 convalescent individuals. TCRbeta repertoire sequencing was used to assess the specificity and breadth of SARS-CoV-2-reactive T cell receptors after Ad26.COV2.S vaccination. Trial participants were randomized into five groups of five, in which low-dose or high-dose Ad26.COV2.S was given once or twice, or placebo was given on both occasions. Ad26.COV2.S was administered intramuscularly at 5 x 10^10 or 1 x 10^11 viral particles, either as a single shot or as two shots given 56 days apart.

The treatment or condition label for this specimen denotes: roughly 19 received Ad26.COV2.S at low or high dose, single or two shots; roughly five received placebo; per-sample allocation not given. For vaccine and placebo recipients, the sequenced repertoires came from samples collected on day 63 after the first injection. In Cohort 1b, 25 to 30 adults aged 18-55 years were enrolled at a single site in Boston, USA, between 29 July and 7 August 2020. Ad26.COV2.S was a replication-incompetent adenovirus type 26 vector expressing a prefusion-stabilized SARS-CoV-2 spike protein from the original Wuhan strain. This clone was recorded a few times. Its specific antigen is unknown. Qualities for individual bases were not recorded, and no much larger clone is one base off. The paper's findings and limits, for the study overall: Spike-specific TCR breadth was higher in Ad26.COV2.S recipients than in placebo recipients (P = 0.0014). After vaccination, substantial breadth of spike-specific CD8+ and CD4+ T cell responses was reported. The study was not powered for comparison of responses between vaccine doses or regimens. The authors noted that the TCR breadth and depth analyses may have underestimated total T cell responses. Comparable non-spike TCR breadth was observed between vaccine and placebo recipients, consistent with only spike being contained in the vaccine.

The germline V gene supplies CDR1 SGHTA and CDR2 FQGNSA. Trimming leaves V shorter by 0 bases and J shorter by 3 bases, with the junction holding 6 bases beyond the gene matches. From the cysteine up to the phenylalanine, the CDR3 has a length of 19 residues. The only DNA kept is the CDR3, 57 bases in frame from the first base. The immunoSEQ Assay was the method used to sequence TCRbeta CDR3 regions. After extraction, genomic DNA underwent amplification by bias-controlled multiplex PCR, followed by high-throughput sequencing. Per the original workflow: To quantify the absolute abundance of each unique TCRbeta CDR3 region, sequences were collapsed and filtered. T cell fraction was estimated by normalizing TCRbeta template counts to usable DNA, with usable DNA measured through amplification of reference genes found in all nucleated cells. Repertoire TCRs were annotated as SARS-CoV-2-specific by exact matching of V gene, CDR3 amino acid sequence and J gene to a known reactive TCR set. MIRA supplied the reference SARS-CoV-2 TCR set, which was filtered for enrichment in COVID-19-positive ImmuneCODE repertoires so that public or cross-reactive TCRs were removed. Using the MIRA antigens, annotated TCRs were further analysed by specific ORF or by position within an ORF. Breadth was defined as annotated unique rearrangements over total unique productive rearrangements; depth was the summed frequency of those rearrangements. Group comparisons of TCR breadth used two-sided Wilcoxon rank-sum tests. This immuneACCESS table, as held by TCRdb, lists in-frame sequences with V and J called but not all clones. Of the missing ones, under half trace to an unresolved V gene in checked studies; the others have no known cause. That table gives V, J and clone size, and the DNA gave D and trimming. This sample has roughly 240,000 clones in its table, and approximately 87% of those were observed once. The ten largest clones add up to roughly 10% of the sample.

This receptor chain uses TRBV7-2 and TRBJ2-2, with 14 middle bases fitting TRBD2. This receptor was obtained from a person aged 18-60 years who received the Ad26.COV2.S COVID-19 vaccine or a placebo. The sequenced sample was peripheral blood, obtained in a trial of Ad26.COV2.S vaccine versus placebo. DNA sequence: TGTGCCAGCAGCTTAGCGCTTGGACTAGCGGGGGGTCACACCGGGGAGCTGTTTTTT. Its protein product is CASSLALGLAGGHTGELFF.